This TCR beta chain was sequenced during a study of regulatory T cells in long-lasting Graves disease (dated by TCRdb to the early 2020s). General notes on the study: Antithyroid drugs had been taken for less than 3 months by newly diagnosed Graves' disease patients. The study took place in China and was registered as a clinical trial. A total of around 35 samples were covered by TCR sequencing, comprising some 13 persistent and around 20 newly diagnosed Graves' disease patients. This study used TCR sequencing and RNA sequencing of peripheral blood to compare persistent Graves' disease patients against newly diagnosed Graves' disease patients.

Read against the paper, the sample's time point label means: newly diagnosed GD, antithyroid drugs for less than 3 months. For both TCR sequencing and RNA sequencing, RNA was extracted from PBMCs in TRIzol. The diagnosis of Graves' disease followed American Thyroid Association guidelines. Patients for the study were recruited at an endocrinology department in Xi'an, China. From each patient, approximately 9 milliliters of peripheral blood was collected into an EDTA anticoagulant tube. Ficoll Paque Plus density gradient separation was used to isolate PBMCs, and no further T cell sorting was done. An Agilent 2100 Bioanalyzer and agarose gel were used to assess RNA quality, and a NanoDrop 2000 was used to measure RNA concentration. The investigation overall reported the following: The small sample size was acknowledged by the authors as a limitation that may reduce accuracy. The study examined only peripheral blood because the primary lesion, thyroid tissue, could not be accessed. Sequencing and analysis were limited to the TCR beta chain. Compared with newly diagnosed patients, patients with persistent Graves' disease had lower TCR Shannon entropy and fewer highly expanded clones, which suggests clonal expansion. A larger number of public clonotypes was shared among persistent patients (approximately 3,000) than among newly diagnosed patients (around 890).

This clonotype was counted at least ten times. It lacks a known antigen. No per-base quality is available; no much larger clone lies one base away. Preparation of the library involved multiplex PCR. The instrument was an Illumina HiSeq 4000. CDR3 regions were amplified by Arm-PCR with iRepertoire HTBI primers to construct TCR beta libraries. PCR products were gel purified before sequencing. On the authors' methods: Gene usage analysis of CDR3 amino acid clonotypes used the approximately 62 TRBV and 12 to 15 TRBJ segments found across samples. Filtered high-quality paired reads were merged into contigs using COPE and FqMerger. Contigs were aligned with BLAST to IMGT TRBV, TRBD and TRBJ reference genes, and CDR3 was defined per IMGT. Any clonotype with a frequency above 0.1% was classified as a highly expanded clone. Shannon entropy served as the measure of repertoire diversity, while the Gini coefficient captured V-J evenness. A clonotype was considered public if more than one individual shared it. The public sequencing data were trimmed at Q25 with fastp and processed into clonotypes with MiXCR by TCRdb, which kept only in-frame beta chains. Duplicate CDR3 protein sequences are folded into a single record with the most common DNA and genes. In this record, the V and J calls reflect TCRdb's handling and not the investigators' own analysis. A total of about 520,000 distinct CDR3 sequences appear in this sample, 9.5% to 15% of them only once. The ten most abundant clones make up about 8.9% of the sample.

These same data were also listed under a study on T cells in Graves' hyperthyroidism and ophthalmopathy. Per that second paper: Graves' hyperthyroidism was defined as stable when no progression to ophthalmopathy occurred over 18 months of follow-up. Hyperthyroidism patients were newly diagnosed, with disease duration under 2 months, and aged 18 to 65 years. Exclusion was applied to patients with uncontrolled infections, other autoimmune diseases, pregnancy or lactation. Clinical symptoms, serum thyroxine and TRAb, thyroid ultrasound, and orbital computed tomography formed the basis for the diagnoses. A first-round RT-PCR of the TCR CDR3 used the HTBI primer set with the Qiagen OneStep RT-PCR kit. Most expanded thyroid clonotypes (frequency above 0.001) were also detected in blood, suggesting blood repertoires may reflect thyroid immune responses. A 13 V-J signature model separated ophthalmopathy from stable hyperthyroidism, with 87.88% sensitivity and about 81% specificity in cross-validation and 80%/75% in testing. In validation, progression to ophthalmopathy was predicted by the model with almost 71% sensitivity and under 85% specificity, a median of roughly 6.4 months before onset. TCR V-J signatures able to tell the groups apart were searched for in a discovery cohort of 95 or so patients, of whom roughly 42 had Graves' ophthalmopathy and about 60 had stable Graves' hyperthyroidism. Prospective prediction of ophthalmopathy was tested in an independent validation cohort consisting of fewer than 20 hyperthyroidism patients and around 16 patients who later progressed to ophthalmopathy. The 100 discovery patients were randomly split 7:3 into training and test sets. Thyroid tissue and blood T-cell repertoires from about six Graves' hyperthyroidism patients were also compared in the study. After sampling, hyperthyroidism patients received methimazole starting at 30 mg daily, and ophthalmopathy patients received high-dose intravenous methylprednisolone. A second multiplex PCR round built the libraries, followed by size selection and purification. The libraries were sequenced on an Illumina HiSeq2000 using paired-end 100 bp reads. Raw data were processed with SOAPnuke, discarding reads with adapters, uncalled bases, mean Phred below 15, or no exact constant-primer or identifier match. High-quality paired reads were merged using COPE v1.2.5, and each unique nucleotide sequence was defined as a clonotype. MiTCR v1.1 was used to align clonotypes to the IMGT TRBV, TRBD and TRBJ reference segments. Analysis was restricted to V-J combinations with a frequency above 0.0001, which covered roughly 99% of repertoires. A TCS score was defined as the ratio of F50 (clonal expansion) to E x V (chaos), with BLOSUM62-based TCRdist applied between CDR3 peptides within each V-J. Welch's t-statistics and random forest reduced roughly 540 V-J features to 10 to 15, which were used in a naive Bayes classifier (R e1071). No statistical method was used to fix the sample size in advance, and group allocation was not hidden from the investigators. The paper reports TCR Vbeta CDR3 sequencing of some 140 peripheral blood samples: approximately 41 ophthalmopathy, roughly 80 hyperthyroidism and 17 progressor patients.

The sequenced sample was peripheral blood mononuclear cells (PBMCs), obtained at new diagnosis, from a patient treated with antithyroid drugs. The origin of this receptor is a woman in her twenties or thirties with Graves disease. Donor details come from another sample of the same person, matched by shared clones.

The DNA sequence reads TGCGCCAGCAGCTTGCCTAGCGGGGGCACAGATACGCAGTATTTT. Its translation reads: CASSLPSGGTDTQYF. The chain is assembled from TRBV5-1 and TRBJ2-3; TRBD2 fits 9 bases in the junction. Trimming leaves V shorter by 1 base and J shorter by 1 base, with the junction holding 1 base beyond the gene matches. The CDR3 measures 15 amino acids from cysteine to phenylalanine. The DNA shown is the 45-base CDR3, in frame from base 1. CDR1 is given as SGHRS and CDR2 as YFSETQ, both from the germline V gene.